A selection of T cell receptor beta chains follows, all from one sample in a study of identical twins. TCRdb recomputed calls from the 5' RACE reads with MiXCR, one row per CDR3 protein. The data show 700,000 or so distinct CDR3 sequences, approximately 21% seen once. Another study also made use of these data, one on T cells expressing NK-cell markers.

The sequenced sample consisted of PBMCs. The receptor source for this set is a woman between 18 and 29 years old in good health. Each CDR3 is given with its conserved first and last residue. D genes are given only for firm matches. Size is omitted from some rows. Given values are once, few, many or a class for expanded clones.

j_call	d_call	clone_size	v_call	cdr3_aa	cdr3_nt
TRBJ2-1	.	few	TRBV4-1	CASSPESSGYNEQFF	TGCGCCAGCAGCCCCGAGAGTAGCGGCTACAATGAGCAGTTCTTC
TRBJ2-3	TRBD2	few	TRBV27	CASSTRLAGVADTQYF	TGTGCCAGCAGTACCCGACTAGCGGGAGTAGCAGATACGCAGTATTTT
TRBJ1-5	.	.	TRBV15	CATSIAAPRGDRDQPQHF	TGTGCCACCAGCATCGCGGCACCCCGAGGGGATCGCGATCAGCCCCAGCATTTT
TRBJ2-5	.	.	TRBV11-2	CASSLVRAGAQYF	TGTGCCAGCAGCTTAGTCCGGGCAGGGGCCCAGTACTTC
TRBJ1-2	.	many	TRBV20-1	CSARDPQANYGYTF	TGCAGTGCTAGAGATCCCCAAGCTAACTATGGCTACACCTTC
TRBJ2-3	TRBD2	few	TRBV20-1	CSAPPGGRAGKDTQYF	TGCAGTGCTCCCCCAGGCGGGAGGGCCGGGAAAGATACGCAGTATTTT
TRBJ2-1	.	.	TRBV5-6	CASSPQFDNEQFF	TGTGCCAGCAGCCCTCAGTTCGACAATGAGCAGTTCTTC
TRBJ2-7	.	few	TRBV12-3/TRBV12-4	CASSSLPVEQYF	TGTGCCAGCAGTTCCCTGCCCGTGGAGCAGTACTTC
TRBJ2-5	TRBD1	few	TRBV18	CASSPWTGGAGETQYF	TGTGCCAGCTCTCCCTGGACAGGGGGCGCGGGAGAGACCCAGTACTTC
TRBJ1-2	.	few	TRBV9	CASSVGHTNYGYTF	TGTGCCAGCAGCGTGGGACACACTAACTATGGCTACACCTTC
TRBJ2-7	.	many	TRBV12-3/TRBV12-4	CASSLALSYEQYF	TGTGCCAGCAGCTTAGCGCTGAGCTACGAGCAGTACTTC
TRBJ1-1	.	.	TRBV2	CASSEAIGGAEAFF	TGTGCCAGCAGTGAAGCCATCGGGGGGGCTGAAGCTTTCTTT